This passage covers 9 T cell receptor beta chains from one sample sequenced in a study of T cells after yellow fever vaccination. TCRdb processed the 5' RACE reads anew with MiXCR; each CDR3 protein has one entry. The repertoire holds 310,000 or so distinct CDR3 sequences, with around 3.6% as singletons. The source was PBMCs, collected on the day of the yellow fever booster vaccination. Receptor source: a man younger than 35 who received the YFV17D yellow fever vaccine.

The chain couples TRBV29-1 to TRBJ1-5, with 9 nucleotides matching TRBD1. J was trimmed by 5 bases and V by 6 bases; bases with no gene match: 8. Germline V lookup: CDR1 SQVTM, CDR2 ANQGSEA. This CDR3 is built from 14 residues. For the CDR3, the DNA is TGCAGCGTCGCCGGGACAGGGAAAGATCAGCCCCAGCATTTT. Amino acid sequence: CSVAGTGKDQPQHF.

This clonotype occurred a few times. The CDR3 nucleotides are TGTGCCAGCTCACAATCCGACAGAGAGACTGAAGCTTTCTTT. This gives the protein CASSQSDRETEAFF. This sequence joins TRBV18 and TRBJ1-1, with a possible D match to TRBD1 (5 bases). The germline gives CDR1 KGHSH, CDR2 LQKENI. The CDR3 contains 14 residues. Trimming left V 4 bases short and J 5 bases short, with 14 bases between. Supplemented by reference TRBV18 and TRBJ1-1, the full variable domain reads NAGVMQNPRHLVRRRGQEARLRCSPMKGHSHVYWYRQLPEEGLKFMVYLQKENIIDESGMPKERFSAEFPKEGPSILRIQQVVRGDSAAYFCASSQSDRETEAFFGQGTRLTVV.

The chain is built from TRBV7-6 and TRBJ1-3, with D maybe TRBD1 (5 bases). The CDR3 has 17 amino acids. Germline CDR1 is SGHVS and CDR2 is FNYEAQ. V dropped 1 base and J dropped 1 base, with 14 bases sitting between them. The CDR3 sequence is CASSLVGAQGSGNTIYF. Written as DNA, the CDR3 is TGTGCCAGCAGCTTAGTAGGGGCTCAGGGATCTGGAAACACCATATATTTT.

This clonotype came up a few times. This sequence joins TRBV5-4 and TRBJ2-2, with TRBD1 as a possible D gene (5 bases). The CDR3 totals 15 residues. V was clipped by 1 base and J by 8 bases, with 15 bases between them. Germline CDR1 reads SGHNT; CDR2 reads YYREEE (reference sequence). The CDR3 sequence is CASSLMGKGVGELFF. The DNA of the CDR3 is TGTGCCAGCAGCTTGATGGGAAAAGGGGTAGGGGAGCTGTTTTTT.

DNA of the CDR3: TGTGCCAGCAGCCGACAGGGCTTGGGCGGCAATCAGCCCCAGCATTTT. It codes for CASSRQGLGGNQPQHF. The chain links TRBV6-5 to TRBJ1-5; 7 positions match TRBD1. This CDR3 has 16 residues. From germline, CDR1 is MNHEY and CDR2 SVGAGI. Losses at the gene ends were 6 bases for V and 2 bases for J; bases not matched to a gene: 10.

This clonotype showed up many times. The CDR3 loop reads CSATNELNYGYTF. CDR3 bases: TGCAGTGCTACAAACGAACTTAACTATGGCTACACCTTC. V and J are TRBV20-1 and TRBJ1-2, with no clear D. CDR3 length: 13 amino acids. Germline CDR1 and CDR2: DFQATT and SNEGSKA (reference sequence). V shed 4 bases and J shed 1 base, with 10 bases lying between them.

This clonotype has at least ten counts. The chain employs TRBV12-3 or TRBV12-4 and TRBJ2-4, with D perhaps being TRBD1 or TRBD2 (5 bases each). The CDR3 is 14 residues long. The V gene lost 8 bases and the J gene lost 2 bases, with 13 bases spanning the gap. CDR3 bases: TGTGCCAGCGGCTCGGGACGGACCAAAAACATTCAGTACTTC. Translation gives CASGSGRTKNIQYF.

This clonotype showed up many times. This chain joins TRBV5-1 and TRBJ2-3, with D tentatively TRBD2 (8 bases). The CDR3 has 14 amino acids. Per the germline V gene, CDR1 is SGHRS and CDR2 is YFSETQ. The V gene lost 4 bases and the J gene lost 9 bases, with 18 bases spanning the gap. Written as DNA, the CDR3 is TGCGCCAGCAGCGGGGACAGCCGGGAGGGGACGCAGTATTTT. Residues: CASSGDSREGTQYF. The variable domain in full, completed from reference TRBV5-1 and TRBJ2-3, reads KAGVTQTPRYLIKTRGQQVTLSCSPISGHRSVSWYQQTPGQGLQFLFEYFSETQRNKGNFPGRFSGRQFSNSRSEMNVSTLELGDSALYLCASSGDSREGTQYFGPGTRLTVL.

This clonotype was found a few times. This chain uses TRBV7-9 with TRBJ2-1; 14 bases align to TRBD2. J was trimmed by 3 bases and V by 5 bases; bases with no gene match: 12. CDR1 is SEHNR and CDR2 is FQNEAQ in the germline V gene (reference sequence). The CDR3 consists of 19 residues. CDR3 in amino acids: CASSEVGLAGGSIYNEQFF. The CDR3, as DNA: TGTGCCAGCAGCGAAGTCGGACTAGCGGGGGGCTCCATCTACAATGAGCAGTTCTTC. Full variable domain (rest looked up from reference TRBV7-9 and TRBJ2-1): DTGVSQNPRHKITKRGQNVTFRCDPISEHNRLYWYRQTLGQGPEFLTYFQNEAQLEKSRLLSDRFSAERPKGSFSTLEIQRTEQGDSAMYLCASSEVGLAGGSIYNEQFFGPGTRLTVL.